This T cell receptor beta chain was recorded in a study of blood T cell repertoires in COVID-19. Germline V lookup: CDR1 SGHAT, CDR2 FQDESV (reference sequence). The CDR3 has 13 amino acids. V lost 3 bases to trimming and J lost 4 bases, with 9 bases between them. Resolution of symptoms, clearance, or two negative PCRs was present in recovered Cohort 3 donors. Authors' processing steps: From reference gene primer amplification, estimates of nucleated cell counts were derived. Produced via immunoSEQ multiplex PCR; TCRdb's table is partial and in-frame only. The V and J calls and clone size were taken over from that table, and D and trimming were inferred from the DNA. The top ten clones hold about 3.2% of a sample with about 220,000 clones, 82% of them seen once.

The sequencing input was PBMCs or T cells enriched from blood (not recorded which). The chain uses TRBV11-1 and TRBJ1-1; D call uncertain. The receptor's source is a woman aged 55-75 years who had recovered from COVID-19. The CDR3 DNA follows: TGTGCCAGCAGCTTCGTGGTCGGCACTGAAGCTTTCTTT. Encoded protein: CASSFVVGTEAFF.